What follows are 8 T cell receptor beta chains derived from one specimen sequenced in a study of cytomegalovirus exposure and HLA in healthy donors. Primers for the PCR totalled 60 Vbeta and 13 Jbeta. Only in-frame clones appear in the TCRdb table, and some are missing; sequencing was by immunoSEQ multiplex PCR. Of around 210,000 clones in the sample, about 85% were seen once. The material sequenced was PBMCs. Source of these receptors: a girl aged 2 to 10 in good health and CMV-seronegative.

The CDR3 here is CASSYVSGSGYEQYF. For the CDR3, the DNA is TGTGCCAGCAGTTACGTTAGCGGGAGTGGTTACGAGCAGTACTTC. The chain recombines TRBV6-5 with TRBJ2-7, with 9 bases aligning to TRBD2. The CDR3 is 15 residues long. Trimming took 2 bases from V and 4 from J; bases not matched to a gene: 6. Per germline, CDR1 MNHEY and CDR2 SVGAGI.

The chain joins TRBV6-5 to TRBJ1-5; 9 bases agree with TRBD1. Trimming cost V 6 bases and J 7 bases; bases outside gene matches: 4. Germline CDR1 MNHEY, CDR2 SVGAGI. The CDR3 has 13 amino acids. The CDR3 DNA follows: TGTGCCAGCAGCGGACAGGGGAGACAGCCCCAGCATTTT. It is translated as CASSGQGRQPQHF.

CDR3 region: CASSLSWQGGAAFF. CDR3 sequence (DNA): TGTGCCAGCAGCTTGAGCTGGCAGGGGGGTGCCGCTTTCTTT. The rearrangement joins TRBV7-2 to TRBJ1-1; 7 bases align to TRBD1. This CDR3 is 14 amino acids long. The germline gives CDR1 SGHTA, CDR2 FQGNSA. Germline trimming cut 3 bases from V and 11 bases from J; bases unmatched to any gene: 12.

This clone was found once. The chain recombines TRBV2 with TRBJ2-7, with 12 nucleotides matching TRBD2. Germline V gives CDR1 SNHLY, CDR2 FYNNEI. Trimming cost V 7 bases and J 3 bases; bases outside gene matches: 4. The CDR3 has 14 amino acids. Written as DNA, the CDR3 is TGTGCCAGCATGGGACTAGCGGGCTTCTACGAGCAGTACTTC. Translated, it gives CASMGLAGFYEQYF.

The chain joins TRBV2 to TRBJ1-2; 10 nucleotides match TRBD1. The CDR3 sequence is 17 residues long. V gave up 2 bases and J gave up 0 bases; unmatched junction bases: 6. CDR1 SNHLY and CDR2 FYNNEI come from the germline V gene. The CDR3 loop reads CASSESLDRGANYGYTF. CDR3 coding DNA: TGTGCCAGCAGTGAAAGCTTGGACAGGGGGGCTAACTATGGCTACACCTTC.

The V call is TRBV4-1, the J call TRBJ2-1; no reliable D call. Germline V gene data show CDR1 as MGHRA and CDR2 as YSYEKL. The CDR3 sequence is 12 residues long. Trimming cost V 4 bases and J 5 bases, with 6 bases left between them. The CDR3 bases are TGCGCCAGCAGCCTACGGGACAATGAGCAGTTCTTC. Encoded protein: CASSLRDNEQFF.

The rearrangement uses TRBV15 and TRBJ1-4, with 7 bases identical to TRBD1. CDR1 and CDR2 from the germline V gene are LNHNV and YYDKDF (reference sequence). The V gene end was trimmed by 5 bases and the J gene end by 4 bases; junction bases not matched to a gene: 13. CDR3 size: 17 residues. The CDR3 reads CATSGTTGFPSNEKLFF. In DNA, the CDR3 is TGTGCCACCAGCGGAACGACAGGGTTCCCGAGTAATGAAAAACTGTTTTTT.

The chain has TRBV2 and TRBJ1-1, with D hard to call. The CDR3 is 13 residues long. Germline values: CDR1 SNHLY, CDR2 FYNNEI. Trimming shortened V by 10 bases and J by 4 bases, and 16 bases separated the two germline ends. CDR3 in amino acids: CATLREWSTEAFF. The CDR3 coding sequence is TGTGCCACGTTGAGGGAGTGGAGCACTGAAGCTTTCTTT.